Listed below are T cell receptor beta chains from one sample, sequenced in a study of shared clonotypes between healthy human individuals. Data came from immunoSEQ multiplex PCR; TCRdb stores just in-frame clones and leaves some out. The repertoire has 1,500,000 or so clones, more than 95% of them found once; the top ten carry 1.2%. What was sequenced was naive CD4+ T cells sorted from blood. These receptors were collected from a man aged 25 to 40 in good health. CDR3s include the opening cysteine and the closing phenylalanine or tryptophan. A D gene is named only where the DNA matches it firmly. Clone size is shown for a subset of rows, as once, few, many or a class of expanded clone.

D: TRBD2
V: TRBV18
size: once
J: TRBJ2-5
CDR3: CASSTAGTIRLETQYF
DNA: TGTGCCAGCTCTACAGCGGGGACTATTAGACTAGAGACCCAGTACTTC

D: -
V: TRBV2
size: -
J: TRBJ1-4
CDR3: CASSEDTTNEKLFF
DNA: TGTGCCAGCAGTGAGGATACGACTAATGAAAAACTGTTTTTT

D: TRBD2
V: TRBV7-9
size: -
J: TRBJ2-7
CDR3: CASSGDTSGRPYEQYF
DNA: TGTGCCAGCAGCGGTGACACTAGCGGGAGACCATACGAGCAGTACTTC

D: TRBD1
V: TRBV7-9
size: -
J: TRBJ1-3
CDR3: CASSRHRQGSGNTIYF
DNA: TGTGCCAGCAGCCGACACCGACAGGGTTCTGGAAACACCATATATTTT

D: -
V: TRBV9
size: -
J: TRBJ2-7
CDR3: CASSVDIRGEQYF
DNA: TGTGCCAGCAGCGTAGACATCAGAGGCGAGCAGTACTTC

D: TRBD1
V: TRBV5-1
size: -
J: TRBJ2-2
CDR3: CASSLLRTGLDTGELFF
DNA: TGCGCCAGCAGCTTGCTACGGACAGGCCTGGACACCGGGGAGCTGTTTTTT

D: -
V: TRBV27
size: -
J: TRBJ2-7
CDR3: CASSRGGQGFDEQYF
DNA: TGTGCCAGCAGTCGGGGGGGACAGGGCTTTGACGAGCAGTACTTC

D: -
V: TRBV12-5
size: -
J: TRBJ2-2
CDR3: CASGPGQGRGGGLFF
DNA: TGTGCTAGTGGTCCCGGGCAGGGGAGAGGCGGAGGGCTGTTTTTT

D: TRBD2
V: TRBV5-4
size: -
J: TRBJ2-3
CDR3: CASSQTSGADTQYF
DNA: TGTGCCAGCAGCCAGACTAGCGGTGCAGATACGCAGTATTTT

D: -
V: TRBV18
size: once
J: TRBJ2-3
CDR3: CASSPTSTDTQYF
DNA: TGTGCCAGCTCACCAACGAGTACAGATACGCAGTATTTT

D: -
V: TRBV19
size: -
J: TRBJ2-2
CDR3: CASRYQAPGGELFF
DNA: TGTGCCAGTCGATACCAGGCTCCTGGCGGGGAGCTGTTTTTT

D: -
V: TRBV28
size: -
J: TRBJ2-3
CDR3: CASSLRPTERVSTQYF
DNA: TGTGCCAGCAGTTTACGGCCTACAGAGCGGGTCTCTACGCAGTATTTT

D: -
V: TRBV18
size: -
J: TRBJ2-7
CDR3: CASSLSGTPYEQYF
DNA: TGTGCCAGCTCACTCTCTGGGACCCCCTACGAGCAGTACTTC

D: -
V: TRBV28
size: -
J: TRBJ2-5
CDR3: CASSFVDTSETQYF
DNA: TGTGCCAGCAGTTTCGTAGATACTTCGGAGACCCAGTACTTC

D: -
V: TRBV11-2
size: -
J: TRBJ2-7
CDR3: CASSRTGYEQYF
DNA: TGTGCCAGCAGCCGGACGGGCTACGAGCAGTACTTC

D: -
V: TRBV28
size: once
J: TRBJ1-5
CDR3: CASSLGFARQPQHF
DNA: TGTGCCAGCAGTTTAGGCTTTGCCAGGCAGCCCCAGCATTTT

D: TRBD2
V: TRBV5-1
size: -
J: TRBJ2-7
CDR3: CASSRTSLSYEQYF
DNA: TGCGCCAGCAGCAGGACTAGCCTTTCCTACGAGCAGTACTTC

D: -
V: TRBV5-1
size: -
J: TRBJ2-3
CDR3: CASSQSTDTQYF
DNA: TGCGCCAGCAGCCAGAGCACAGATACGCAGTATTTT

D: -
V: TRBV2
size: -
J: TRBJ1-5
CDR3: CASSDGRDNQPQHF
DNA: TGTGCCAGCAGTGATGGCAGGGATAATCAGCCCCAGCATTTT

D: -
V: TRBV7-8
size: -
J: TRBJ2-1
CDR3: CASSLALASNEQFF
DNA: TGTGCCAGCAGCTTAGCTCTAGCGTCCAATGAGCAGTTCTTC

D: TRBD2
V: TRBV4-3
size: -
J: TRBJ2-7
CDR3: CASSKGLAGSYEQYF
DNA: TGCGCCAGCAGCAAGGGACTAGCGGGCTCCTACGAGCAGTACTTC

D: -
V: TRBV6-6
size: -
J: TRBJ1-5
CDR3: CASSATLQGYQPQHF
DNA: TGTGCCAGCAGTGCAACCCTCCAGGGATATCAGCCCCAGCATTTT

D: -
V: TRBV29-1
size: once
J: TRBJ2-1
CDR3: CSAARGMNEQFF
DNA: TGCAGCGCGGCTCGGGGCATGAATGAGCAGTTCTTC

D: -
V: TRBV19
size: -
J: TRBJ1-4
CDR3: CASSIRAVNEKLFF
DNA: TGTGCCAGTAGTATCCGGGCAGTTAATGAAAAACTGTTTTTT

D: TRBD2
V: TRBV2
size: -
J: TRBJ2-1
CDR3: CASSDRLAGTNEQFF
DNA: TGTGCCAGCAGTGATCGACTAGCGGGAACAAATGAGCAGTTCTTC

D: TRBD2
V: TRBV7-8
size: once
J: TRBJ2-3
CDR3: CASSFGLAGGQGTQYF
DNA: TGTGCCAGCAGCTTTGGACTAGCGGGAGGGCAGGGTACGCAGTATTTT

D: -
V: TRBV5-4
size: -
J: TRBJ2-3
CDR3: CASSPKNTHSTDTQYF
DNA: TGTGCCAGCAGCCCAAAAAACACGCATAGCACAGATACGCAGTATTTT

D: TRBD2
V: TRBV4-2
size: once
J: TRBJ2-1
CDR3: CASSQDRGDYNEQFF
DNA: TGTGCCAGCAGCCAAGATCGGGGGGACTACAATGAGCAGTTCTTC

D: TRBD1
V: TRBV10-1
size: -
J: TRBJ2-7
CDR3: CASSELGQGLNEQYF
DNA: TGCGCCAGCAGTGAGTTGGGACAGGGGTTAAACGAGCAGTACTTC

D: -
V: TRBV18
size: -
J: TRBJ2-5
CDR3: CASSPQWGDQETQYF
DNA: TGTGCCAGCTCACCCCAGTGGGGCGACCAAGAGACCCAGTACTTC

D: -
V: TRBV19
size: -
J: TRBJ2-2
CDR3: CASTPSPSPRKNTGELFF
DNA: TGTGCCAGTACCCCCTCGCCCTCCCCCCGGAAGAACACCGGGGAGCTGTTTTTT

D: TRBD1
V: TRBV2
size: -
J: TRBJ2-7
CDR3: CASSPRTGAGEQYF
DNA: TGTGCCAGCAGTCCCAGGACAGGGGCTGGCGAGCAGTACTTC

D: -
V: TRBV29-1
size: -
J: TRBJ2-1
CDR3: CSVARGPGLNEQFF
DNA: TGCAGCGTTGCGAGAGGGCCCGGTTTAAATGAGCAGTTCTTC

D: -
V: TRBV2
size: -
J: TRBJ2-1
CDR3: CASRRGVGLTYNEQFF
DNA: TGTGCCAGCAGACGTGGGGTCGGACTAACCTACAATGAGCAGTTCTTC

D: -
V: TRBV21-1
size: -
J: TRBJ2-3
CDR3: CASSKAIWGDLYTQYF
DNA: TGTGCCAGCAGCAAAGCGATTTGGGGGGATTTGTATACGCAGTATTTT

D: -
V: TRBV13
size: once
J: TRBJ1-2
CDR3: CASSLVGLRGYTF
DNA: TGTGCCAGCAGCTTAGTTGGGTTACGTGGCTACACCTTC

D: TRBD2
V: TRBV7-2
size: -
J: TRBJ2-7
CDR3: CASSSPSPSGSMEQYF
DNA: TGTGCCAGCAGCTCCCCCTCCCCTAGCGGCTCCATGGAGCAGTACTTC

D: TRBD1
V: TRBV5-4
size: -
J: TRBJ2-7
CDR3: CASSLATGLATYEQYF
DNA: TGTGCCAGCAGCTTGGCGACAGGGCTAGCTACGTACGAGCAGTACTTC

D: -
V: TRBV7-8
size: -
J: TRBJ1-5
CDR3: CASCLGGDQPQHF
DNA: TGTGCCAGCTGCCTCGGAGGGGATCAGCCCCAGCATTTT

D: -
V: TRBV5-1
size: -
J: TRBJ2-1
CDR3: CASSQGSAYNEQFF
DNA: TGCGCCAGCAGCCAGGGGTCAGCCTACAATGAGCAGTTCTTC

D: -
V: TRBV5-1
size: -
J: TRBJ1-1
CDR3: CASSLIFGPRGNTEAFF
DNA: TGCGCCAGCAGCTTGATATTCGGACCGCGGGGGAACACTGAAGCTTTCTTT

D: TRBD2
V: TRBV9
size: -
J: TRBJ2-5
CDR3: CASSVGLAGVEETQYF
DNA: TGTGCCAGCAGCGTGGGACTAGCGGGAGTCGAAGAGACCCAGTACTTC

D: -
V: TRBV19
size: -
J: TRBJ2-7
CDR3: CASTYAYEQYF
DNA: TGTGCCAGTACGTATGCCTACGAGCAGTACTTC

D: -
V: TRBV6-6
size: -
J: TRBJ2-4
CDR3: CASRIDLAKNIQYF
DNA: TGTGCCAGCAGAATCGATTTAGCCAAAAACATTCAGTACTTC

D: -
V: TRBV28
size: -
J: TRBJ2-7
CDR3: CASSPQGSTVYEQYF
DNA: TGTGCCAGCAGTCCCCAGGGGTCGACCGTATACGAGCAGTACTTC

D: -
V: TRBV5-1
size: -
J: TRBJ2-3
CDR3: CASSLGGGTTDTQYF
DNA: TGCGCCAGCAGCTTGGGCGGCGGAACGACGGATACGCAGTATTTT

D: -
V: TRBV5-8
size: -
J: TRBJ1-5
CDR3: CASSIRDSYQPQHF
DNA: TGTGCCAGCAGTATCCGGGACTCGTATCAGCCCCAGCATTTT

D: -
V: TRBV5-1
size: -
J: TRBJ2-7
CDR3: CASSYDPAGTSYEQYF
DNA: TGCGCCAGCAGCTACGACCCCGCCGGGACATCCTACGAGCAGTACTTC

D: -
V: TRBV4-3
size: -
J: TRBJ2-1
CDR3: CASSVRLLIGGEQFF
DNA: TGCGCCAGCAGCGTTCGGCTGTTAATAGGGGGTGAGCAGTTCTTC

D: -
V: TRBV6-6
size: once
J: TRBJ1-3
CDR3: CASTQTRTGNTIYF
DNA: TGTGCCAGCACCCAGACGAGGACTGGAAACACCATATATTTT

D: -
V: TRBV28
size: -
J: TRBJ2-3
CDR3: CASSLGLVTDTQYF
DNA: TGTGCCAGCAGTTTAGGGCTAGTCACAGATACGCAGTATTTT

D: -
V: TRBV5-1
size: -
J: TRBJ1-2
CDR3: CASSLGSTGGYTF
DNA: TGCGCCAGCAGCCTGGGGAGCACTGGGGGCTACACCTTC

D: -
V: TRBV7-3
size: -
J: TRBJ2-2
CDR3: CASSLVGGTGELFF
DNA: TGTGCCAGCAGCTTGGTTGGGGGCACCGGGGAGCTGTTTTTT

D: TRBD1
V: TRBV6-1
size: -
J: TRBJ1-1
CDR3: CASSETTRTGSEAFF
DNA: TGTGCCAGCAGTGAAACGACCCGGACAGGGTCGGAAGCTTTCTTT